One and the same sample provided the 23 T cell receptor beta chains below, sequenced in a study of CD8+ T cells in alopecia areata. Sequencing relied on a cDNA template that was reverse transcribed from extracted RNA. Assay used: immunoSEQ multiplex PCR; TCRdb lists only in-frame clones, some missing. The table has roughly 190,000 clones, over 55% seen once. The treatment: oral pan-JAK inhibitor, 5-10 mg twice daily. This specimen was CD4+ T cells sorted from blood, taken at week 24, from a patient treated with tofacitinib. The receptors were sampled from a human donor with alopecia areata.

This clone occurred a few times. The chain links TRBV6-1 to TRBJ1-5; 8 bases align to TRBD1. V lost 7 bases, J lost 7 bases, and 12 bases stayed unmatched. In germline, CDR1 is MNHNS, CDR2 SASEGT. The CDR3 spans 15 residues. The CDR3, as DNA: TGTGCCAGCATGACCGGGGCAGGGGGCTTGCAGCCCCAGCATTTT. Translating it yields CASMTGAGGLQPQHF.

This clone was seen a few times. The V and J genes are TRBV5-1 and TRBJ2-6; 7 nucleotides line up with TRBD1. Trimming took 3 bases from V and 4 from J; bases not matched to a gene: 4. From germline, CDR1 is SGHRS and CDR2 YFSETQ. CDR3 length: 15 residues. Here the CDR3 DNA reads TGCGCCAGCAGCTCCGACAGGGCCGGGGCCAACGTCCTGACTTTC. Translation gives CASSSDRAGANVLTF. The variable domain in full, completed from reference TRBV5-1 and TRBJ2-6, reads KAGVTQTPRYLIKTRGQQVTLSCSPISGHRSVSWYQQTPGQGLQFLFEYFSETQRNKGNFPGRFSGRQFSNSRSEMNVSTLELGDSALYLCASSSDRAGANVLTFGAGSRLTVL.

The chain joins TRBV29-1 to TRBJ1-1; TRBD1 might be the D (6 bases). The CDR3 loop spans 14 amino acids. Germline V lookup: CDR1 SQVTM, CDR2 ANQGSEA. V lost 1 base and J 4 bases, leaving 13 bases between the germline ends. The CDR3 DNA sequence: TGCAGCGTTGAAGTGGGGGGCCTGGGCACTGAAGCTTTCTTT. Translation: CSVEVGGLGTEAFF.

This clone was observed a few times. CDR3 region: CASSQDLLDRDTQYF. CDR3 DNA: TGCGCCAGCAGCCAAGATTTACTGGATCGGGATACGCAGTATTTT. This rearrangement joins TRBV4-3 to TRBJ2-3; no definite D call. V was pared by 0 bases and J by 6 bases, with 13 bases between. This CDR3 is 15 amino acids long. The germline gives CDR1 LGHNA, CDR2 YSLEER.

The CDR3 nucleotides are TGTGCCTGGAGTGTACTTTTGACCGGCACTGAAGCTTTCTTT. Amino acids: CAWSVLLTGTEAFF. The genes are TRBV30 and TRBJ1-1; no firm D call. From germline, CDR1 is GTSNPN and CDR2 SVGIG (reference sequence). CDR3 size: 14 residues. V lost 0 bases, J lost 4 bases, and 12 bases lay in between.

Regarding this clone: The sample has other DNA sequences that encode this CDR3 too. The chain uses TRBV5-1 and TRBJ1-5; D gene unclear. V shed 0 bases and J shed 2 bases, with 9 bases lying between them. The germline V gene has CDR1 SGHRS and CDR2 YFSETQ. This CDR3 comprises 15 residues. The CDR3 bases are TGCGCCAGCAGCTTGGAGGTTGGCGGCAATCAGCCCCAGCATTTT. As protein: CASSLEVGGNQPQHF.

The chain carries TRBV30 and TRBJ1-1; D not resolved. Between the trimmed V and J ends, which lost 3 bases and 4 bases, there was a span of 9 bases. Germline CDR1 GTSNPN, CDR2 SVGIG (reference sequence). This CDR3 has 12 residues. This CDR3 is CAWSPQRTEAFF. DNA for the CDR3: TGTGCCTGGAGCCCGCAGCGCACTGAAGCTTTCTTT.

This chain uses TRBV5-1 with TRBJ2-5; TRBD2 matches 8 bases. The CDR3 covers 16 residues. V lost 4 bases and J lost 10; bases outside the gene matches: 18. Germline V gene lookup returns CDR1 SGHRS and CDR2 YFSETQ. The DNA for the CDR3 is TGCGCCAGCAGCCCTGGACTAGCACCGGGGGGAAGGGACCAGTACTTC. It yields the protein CASSPGLAPGGRDQYF.

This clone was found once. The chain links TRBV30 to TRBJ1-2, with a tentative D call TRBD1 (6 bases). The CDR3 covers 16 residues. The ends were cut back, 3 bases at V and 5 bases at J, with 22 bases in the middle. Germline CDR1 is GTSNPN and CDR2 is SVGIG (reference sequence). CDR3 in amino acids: CAWRAHAGTNSYGYTF. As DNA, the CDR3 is TGTGCCTGGAGAGCCCACGCCGGGACAAACTCTTATGGCTACACCTTC.

The CDR3 region is CASSLVFVGNEQFF. In DNA, the CDR3 is TGTGCCAGCAGTTTGGTGTTCGTTGGCAATGAGCAGTTCTTC. The chain joins TRBV28 to TRBJ2-1; D unclear. Germline loops: CDR1 MDHEN, CDR2 SYDVKM. Trimming removed 3 bases at V and 6 bases at J, with 12 bases between. The CDR3 runs 14 residues.

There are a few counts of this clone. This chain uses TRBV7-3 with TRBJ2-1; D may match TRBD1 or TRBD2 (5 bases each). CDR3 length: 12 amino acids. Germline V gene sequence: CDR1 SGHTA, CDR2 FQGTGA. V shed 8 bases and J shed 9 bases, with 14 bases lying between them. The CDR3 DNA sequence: TGTGCCAGCGGGATGAGGGGCGGTGAGCAGTTCTTC. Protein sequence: CASGMRGGEQFF.

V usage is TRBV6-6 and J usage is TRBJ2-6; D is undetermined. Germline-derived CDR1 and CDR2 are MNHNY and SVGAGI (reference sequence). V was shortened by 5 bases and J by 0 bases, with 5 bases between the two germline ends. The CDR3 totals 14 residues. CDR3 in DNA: TGTGCCAGCAGTGGAGCCTCTGGGGCCAACGTCCTGACTTTC. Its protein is CASSGASGANVLTF.

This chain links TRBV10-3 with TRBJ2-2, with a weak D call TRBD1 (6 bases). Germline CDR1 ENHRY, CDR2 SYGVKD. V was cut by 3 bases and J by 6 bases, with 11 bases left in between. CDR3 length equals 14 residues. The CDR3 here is CAISDTGIPGELFF. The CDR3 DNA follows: TGTGCCATCAGTGACACAGGGATCCCCGGGGAGCTGTTTTTT.

This CDR3 reads CASSSTGGNSPLHF. CDR3 coding DNA: TGTGCCAGCAGTTCTACAGGGGGCAATTCACCCCTCCACTTT. The chain links TRBV27 to TRBJ1-6, with 9 bases identical to TRBD1. Trimming cost V 4 bases and J 7 bases; bases outside gene matches: 2. Germline CDR1 is MNHEY and CDR2 is SMNVEV (reference sequence). The CDR3 is 14 amino acids.

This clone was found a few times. CDR3 region: CASSQDLGQGANVLTF. CDR3 bases: TGCGCCAGCAGCCAAGATCTGGGACAGGGGGCCAACGTCCTGACTTTC. This chain joins TRBV4-3 and TRBJ2-6; 7 nucleotides agree with TRBD1. The germline V gene encodes CDR1 LGHNA and CDR2 YSLEER. Trimming removed 0 bases from V and 4 bases from J; junction bases left unmatched: 3. The CDR3 covers 16 residues.

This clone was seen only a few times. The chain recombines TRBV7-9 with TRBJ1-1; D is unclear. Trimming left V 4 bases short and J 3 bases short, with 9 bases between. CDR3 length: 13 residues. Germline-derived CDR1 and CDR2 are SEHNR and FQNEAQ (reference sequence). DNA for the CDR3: TGTGCCAGCAGCTCGTCGGATTACACTGAAGCTTTCTTT. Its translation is CASSSSDYTEAFF.

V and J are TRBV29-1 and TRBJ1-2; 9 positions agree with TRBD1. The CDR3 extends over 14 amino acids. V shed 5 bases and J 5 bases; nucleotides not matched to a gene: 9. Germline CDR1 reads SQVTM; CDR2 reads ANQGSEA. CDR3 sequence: CSVRDREGLYGYTF. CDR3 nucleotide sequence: TGCAGCGTTCGGGACAGGGAAGGGTTGTATGGCTACACCTTC.

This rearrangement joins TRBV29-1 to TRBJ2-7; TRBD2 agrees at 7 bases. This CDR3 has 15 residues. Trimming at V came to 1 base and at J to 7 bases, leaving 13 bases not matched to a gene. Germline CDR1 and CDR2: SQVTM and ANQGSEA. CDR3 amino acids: CSVEGPSGTFGEQYF. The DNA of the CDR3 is TGCAGCGTTGAAGGTCCTAGCGGTACTTTTGGGGAGCAGTACTTC.

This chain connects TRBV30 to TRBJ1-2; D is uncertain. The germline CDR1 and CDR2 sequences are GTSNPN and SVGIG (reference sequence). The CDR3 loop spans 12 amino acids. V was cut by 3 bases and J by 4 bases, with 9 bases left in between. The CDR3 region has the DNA TGTGCCTGGAGAGTTAGGAGCTATGGCTACACCTTC. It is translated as CAWRVRSYGYTF.

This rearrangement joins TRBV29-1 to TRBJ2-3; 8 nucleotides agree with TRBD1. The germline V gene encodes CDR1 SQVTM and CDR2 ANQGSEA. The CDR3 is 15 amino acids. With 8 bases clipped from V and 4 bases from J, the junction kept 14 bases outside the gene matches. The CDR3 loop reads CSYSVLRGLPDTQYF. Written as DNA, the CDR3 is TGCAGCTATTCGGTTCTCAGGGGGCTGCCAGATACGCAGTATTTT.

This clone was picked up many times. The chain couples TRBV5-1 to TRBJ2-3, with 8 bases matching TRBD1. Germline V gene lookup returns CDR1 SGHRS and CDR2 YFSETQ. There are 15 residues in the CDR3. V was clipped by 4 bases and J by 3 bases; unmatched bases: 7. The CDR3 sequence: CASSLRGLKTDTQYF. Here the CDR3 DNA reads TGCGCCAGCAGCCTCAGGGGGCTGAAGACAGATACGCAGTATTTT.

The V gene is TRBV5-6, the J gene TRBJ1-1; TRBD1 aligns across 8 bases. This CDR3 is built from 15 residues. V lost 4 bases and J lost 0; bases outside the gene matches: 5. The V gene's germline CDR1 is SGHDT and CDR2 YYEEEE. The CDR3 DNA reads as TGTGCCAGCAGCCTGCGACAGGGGATGAACACTGAAGCTTTCTTT. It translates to CASSLRQGMNTEAFF.

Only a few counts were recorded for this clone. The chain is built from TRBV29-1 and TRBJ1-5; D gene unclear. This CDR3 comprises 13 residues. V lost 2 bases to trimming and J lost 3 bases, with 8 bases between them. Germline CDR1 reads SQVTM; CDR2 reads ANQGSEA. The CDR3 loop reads CSVELGPNQPQHF. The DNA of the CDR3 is TGCAGCGTTGAATTGGGCCCCAATCAGCCCCAGCATTTT.